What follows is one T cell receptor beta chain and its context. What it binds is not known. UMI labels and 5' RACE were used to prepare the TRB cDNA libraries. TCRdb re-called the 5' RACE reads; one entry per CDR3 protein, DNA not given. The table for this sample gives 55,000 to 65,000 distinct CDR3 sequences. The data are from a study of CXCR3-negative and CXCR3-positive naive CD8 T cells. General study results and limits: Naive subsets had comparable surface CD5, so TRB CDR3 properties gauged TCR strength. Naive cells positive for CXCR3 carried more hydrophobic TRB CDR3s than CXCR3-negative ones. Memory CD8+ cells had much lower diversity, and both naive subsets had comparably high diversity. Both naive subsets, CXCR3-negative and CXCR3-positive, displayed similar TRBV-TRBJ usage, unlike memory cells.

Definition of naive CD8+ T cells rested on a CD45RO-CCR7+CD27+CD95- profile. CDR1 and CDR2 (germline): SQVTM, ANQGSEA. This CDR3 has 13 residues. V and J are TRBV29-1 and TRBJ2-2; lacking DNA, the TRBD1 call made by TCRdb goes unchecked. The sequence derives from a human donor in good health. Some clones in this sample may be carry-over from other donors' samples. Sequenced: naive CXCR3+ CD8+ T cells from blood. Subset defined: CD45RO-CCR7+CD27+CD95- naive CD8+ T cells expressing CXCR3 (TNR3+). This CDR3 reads CSVHNGGTGELFF.